This section outlines one TCR beta chain sequence together with its context. The antigen remains undetermined. Alongside a J-beta primer mix, a sample-barcoded 5' primer served in a second PCR lasting roughly 7 to 12 cycles. Every molecule of cDNA carried a tag from a template-switch adaptor with 12 random nucleotides. MiXCR was run by TCRdb on the 5' RACE reads, yielding one entry per CDR3 protein. The sample shows about 1.6 million distinct CDR3 sequences, about 31% of them seen only once. Germline lookup yields CDR1 ENHRY and CDR2 SYGVKD. V was trimmed by 4 bases and J by 9 bases, leaving 19 bases between them. The CDR3 extends over 15 amino acids. The data are from a study of blood T cells in healthy people across ages. In the study overall: Capturing about one barcoded beta molecule per two T cells was achieved by template switching. Overall study findings and caveats: When set beside aged donors, long-lived donors presented more naive CD4+ cells and higher diversity.

The donors, healthy Caucasians from Russia, were aged roughly 6 to 100. The clonotype originates from a woman in her thirties in good health. The chain is built from TRBV10-3 and TRBJ2-1, with a weak D call TRBD2 (6 bases). Material: blood. In DNA, the CDR3 is TGTGCCATCAGTGCCGAGACTAAGCTCGGGGGTGAGCAGTTCTTC. It encodes CAISAETKLGGEQFF.